This T cell receptor beta chain was retrieved from a study of blood T cell repertoires in COVID-19. Study-wide context: Italy, Spain and the United States were the sources of the convalescent and acute COVID-19 samples.

Authors' methods: Reference gene primer amplification gave estimated nucleated cell counts. Sequencing was performed with immunoSEQ multiplex PCR; in TCRdb, only in-frame clones are kept and a portion is missing. D and trimming were read from the DNA, whereas the V and J calls and clone size are those reported in that table. The table has over 300,000 clones, around 90% seen once. Participants were aged about 18 to 100 years from 20 to 30 US areas. V gave up 8 bases and J gave up 8 bases; unmatched junction bases: 6. CDR3 length: 12 residues. Sequenced: PBMCs or T cells enriched from blood (not recorded which). This TCR derives from a woman aged 25 to 45 who had recovered from COVID-19. The gene calls are TRBV12-3 or TRBV12-4 and TRBJ1-2, with 9 bases that match TRBD1. CDR3 region: CASLGTGPGYTF. The CDR3 DNA follows: TGTGCCAGCCTCGGGACAGGGCCCGGCTACACCTTC.